This T cell receptor beta chain was observed in a study of T cell repertoires in aging, cancer and after chemotherapy. Study in general: Donor ages fell into six groups from 30 or younger up to 70 or older. Pre- and post-chemotherapy samples were paired from glioblastoma patients treated with temozolomide-based therapy. Findings of the study overall: Median generation probability rose over the chemotherapy interval in each cancer cohort, suggesting rebound thymic output.

Rearranged V-D-J TRB sequences were amplified with a mixed TRB-A/B primer pool. One entry per CDR3 protein, called by TCRdb with MiXCR from the multiplex PCR reads. The sample includes around 820 distinct CDR3 sequences, 20% to 25% of them seen just once. CDR1 MNHNS and CDR2 SASEGT come from the germline V gene. The V end lost 9 bases, the J end lost 8 bases, and 14 bases lay between the germline ends. The CDR3 totals 12 residues. This clonotype is deemed large. What it recognizes is unknown. TCR beta rearrangements were amplified from peripheral blood genomic DNA. The receptor's source is a human donor with a solid tumor. Sequencing input: blood. The chain joins TRBV6-1 to TRBJ2-1; D not resolved. As DNA, the CDR3 is TGTGCCAGTTCCTTGGCCCCCCATGAGCAGTTCTTC. This sequence encodes CASSLAPHEQFF.